One and the same sample provided the 26 T cell receptor beta chains below, sequenced in a study of CD8+CD57+ T cells in acquired aplastic anemia (dated by TCRdb to about 2018). The patients picked for sequencing were ones in whom flow cytometry had shown an expansion of CD8+CD57+ cells. The data were produced on an Illumina HiSeq 2000. Profiling of TCR beta VDJ combinations and CDR3 sequences used genomic DNA as the template. TCRdb took the public reads, trimmed them with fastp at Q25, ran MiXCR for clone calling and kept in-frame beta chains. Each record represents a unique CDR3 protein, reported with the most common genes and DNA among its rows. For this sample the table gives approximately 300,000 distinct CDR3 sequences, of which 56% were detected only once. The ten most abundant clones make up around 1.3% of the sample. The sequencing input was sorted CD4+, CD8+, or CD8+CD57+ T cells (not recorded which) from PBMCs. These receptors all come from a human donor with aplastic anemia.

V usage is TRBV11-3 and J usage is TRBJ2-2, with D tentatively TRBD2 (5 bases). Trimming left V 5 bases short and J 1 base short, with 11 bases between. This CDR3 has 15 residues. Germline V gene lookup returns CDR1 SGHNT and CDR2 YENEEA. The CDR3 DNA is TGTGCCAGCAGCACCGGACGGGAGAACACCGGGGAGCTGTTTTTT. Its translation: CASSTGRENTGELFF.

The J gene is TRBJ1-4, the V gene TRBV5-1, with a weak D call TRBD1 (6 bases). Trimming took 1 base from V and 8 from J, leaving 9 bases between them. CDR3 length equals 13 residues. Per germline, CDR1 SGHRS and CDR2 YFSETQ. The CDR3 DNA is TGCGCCAGCAGCTTGACGGGGGGCGAAAAACTGTTTTTT. This encodes CASSLTGGEKLFF.

The chain combines TRBV6-5 with TRBJ1-1, with TRBD1 identical over 7 bases. CDR3 size: 15 residues. Germline V lookup: CDR1 MNHEY, CDR2 SVGAGI. V was clipped by 6 bases and J by 4 bases; unmatched bases: 11. CDR3 coding DNA: TGTGCCAGCAGCTCAAACGCACAGGGGACCACTGAAGCTTTCTTT. As protein: CASSSNAQGTTEAFF.

The rearrangement links TRBV9 to TRBJ2-3, with 9 bases fitting TRBD2. CDR1 and CDR2 (germline): SGDLS, YYNGEE. This CDR3 has 16 amino acids. Germline trimming cut 2 bases from V and 2 bases from J; bases unmatched to any gene: 6. Here the CDR3 DNA reads TGTGCCAGCAGCGTGGGAGCGGGGGGACTCACAGATACGCAGTATTTT. Translation: CASSVGAGGLTDTQYF.

This clonotype was counted only a few times. The V call is TRBV5-1, the J call TRBJ2-3; 8 nucleotides match TRBD1. This CDR3 is built from 14 residues. CDR1 and CDR2 from the germline V gene are SGHRS and YFSETQ. Trimming removed 2 bases from V and 11 bases from J; junction bases left unmatched: 10. This chain's CDR3 is CASSFGQGSNEQYF. The CDR3 nucleotides are TGCGCCAGCAGCTTTGGACAGGGTAGTAATGAGCAGTATTTT.

This chain joins TRBV2 and TRBJ2-5, with TRBD2 matching 10 bases. The germline gives CDR1 SNHLY, CDR2 FYNNEI. Germline trimming cut 2 bases from V and 0 bases from J; bases unmatched to any gene: 6. CDR3 length equals 17 residues. The DNA of the CDR3 is TGTGCCAGCAGTGAAAGTTCTAGCGGGGGATACCAAGAGACCCAGTACTTC. This translates into CASSESSSGGYQETQYF.

This clonotype was observed many times. The chain is built from TRBV7-9 and TRBJ1-5; maybe TRBD1 (6 bases). This CDR3 contains 14 residues. The germline V and J ends were trimmed by 3 bases and 1 base, with 7 bases remaining between them. Per germline, CDR1 SEHNR and CDR2 FQNEAQ (reference sequence). The CDR3 coding sequence is TGTGCCAGCAGCTTCACAGGGAGCAATCAGCCCCAGCATTTT. This codes for CASSFTGSNQPQHF.

This clonotype has just one count. This CDR3 is CAIGDRSYGYTF. The DNA for the CDR3 is TGTGCCATCGGGGACCGATCCTATGGCTACACCTTC. The chain recombines TRBV10-3 with TRBJ1-2; D may be TRBD1 (5 bases). V dropped 8 bases and J dropped 4 bases, with 11 bases sitting between them. This CDR3 is 12 amino acids long. Germline-derived CDR1 and CDR2 are ENHRY and SYGVKD.

There are a few counts of this clonotype. The chain couples TRBV7-2 to TRBJ2-5; D is uncertain. This CDR3 region has 15 residues. V lost 1 base, J lost 5 bases, and 14 bases lay in between. Germline CDR1 reads SGHTA; CDR2 reads FQGNSA. The CDR3 is CASSLDGGRWETQYF. The CDR3 DNA is TGTGCCAGCAGCTTAGATGGCGGCCGGTGGGAGACCCAGTACTTC.

As concerns this clonotype: One base away lies a much larger clone, so this may be a sequencing read error. The chain employs TRBV7-2 and TRBJ1-6; D uncertain. Germline V gene sequence: CDR1 SGHTA, CDR2 FQGNSA. The germline V and J ends were trimmed by 1 base and 15 bases, with 7 bases remaining between them. The CDR3 contains 11 residues. In DNA, the CDR3 is TGTACCAGCAGCTTAGACAGTCTCCTCCACTTT. This sequence encodes CTSSLDSLLHF. Full variable domain (missing parts from reference TRBV7-2 and TRBJ1-6): GAGVSQSPSNKVTEKGKDVELRCDPISGHTALYWYRQSLGQGLEFLIYFQGNSAPDKSGLPSDRFSAERTGGSVSTLTIQRTQQEDSAVYLCTSSLDSLLHFGNGTRLTVT.

The chain uses TRBV10-3 and TRBJ2-3, with 11 bases aligning to TRBD2. V dropped 1 base and J dropped 1; count of bases not matched to a gene: 1. This CDR3 contains 16 residues. Germline V CDR1 and CDR2: ENHRY, SYGVKD. CDR3 nucleotide sequence: TGTGCCATCAGTGAGTTGACTAGCGGGGGCACAGATACGCAGTATTTT. Its translation: CAISELTSGGTDTQYF.

V gene TRBV2 combines with J gene TRBJ1-5; D uncertain. The CDR3 covers 15 residues. V lost 2 bases, J lost 1 base, and 9 bases lay in between. Germline V gene sequence: CDR1 SNHLY, CDR2 FYNNEI. The CDR3 DNA sequence: TGTGCCAGCAGTGAATTAAGGGCAAGCAATCAGCCCCAGCATTTT. Amino acid sequence: CASSELRASNQPQHF. Based on the CDR3 plus reference TRBV2 and TRBJ1-5, the full variable domain is EPEVTQTPSHQVTQMGQEVILRCVPISNHLYFYWYRQILGQKVEFLVSFYNNEISEKSEIFDDQFSVERPDGSNFTLKIRSTKLEDSAMYFCASSELRASNQPQHFGDGTRLSIL.

The chain joins TRBV7-8 to TRBJ2-1; 10 bases match TRBD2. The germline gives CDR1 SGHVS, CDR2 FQNEAQ. Germline trimming cut 3 bases from V and 5 bases from J; bases unmatched to any gene: 1. The CDR3 length is 14 residues. This chain's CDR3 is CASSFTSGNNEQFF. The CDR3 bases are TGTGCCAGCAGCTTTACTAGCGGGAACAATGAGCAGTTCTTC. The variable domain in full, with the rest retrieved from reference TRBV7-8 and TRBJ2-1, is GAGVSQSPRYKVAKRGQDVALRCDPISGHVSLFWYQQALGQGPEFLTYFQNEAQLDKSGLPSDRFFAERPEGSVSTLKIQRTQQEDSAVYLCASSFTSGNNEQFFGPGTRLTVL.

The rearrangement uses TRBV7-3 and TRBJ2-1, with 8 bases aligning to TRBD2. Germline trimming cut 4 bases from V and 6 bases from J; bases unmatched to any gene: 5. The CDR3 contains 14 residues. CDR1 and CDR2 from the germline V gene are SGHTA and FQGTGA. This CDR3 reads CASSSGTSFNEQFF. CDR3 DNA: TGTGCCAGCAGCTCGGGGACTAGTTTCAATGAGCAGTTCTTC.

V usage is TRBV7-3 and J usage is TRBJ2-7, with D perhaps assigned TRBD1 or TRBD2 (5 bases each). Looked up from germline, CDR1 is SGHTA and CDR2 is FQGTGA. CDR3 length equals 13 residues. Trimming stripped 4 bases from V and 5 bases from J, with 12 bases between. The CDR3: CASSSRVGDEQYF. CDR3 coding DNA: TGTGCCAGCAGCTCCCGGGTGGGGGACGAGCAGTACTTC.

The chain uses TRBV7-6 and TRBJ2-7; perhaps TRBD2 as D (6 bases). V dropped 1 base and J dropped 2 bases, with 9 bases sitting between them. CDR1 and CDR2 from the germline V gene are SGHVS and FNYEAQ. The CDR3 is 14 residues long. CDR3 DNA sequence: TGTGCCAGCAGCTTAGAGGTAGCGGCCTACGAGCAGTACTTC. Its translation: CASSLEVAAYEQYF.

This clonotype has at least ten counts. The chain couples TRBV12-3 or TRBV12-4 to TRBJ1-5; D ambiguous. Trimming cost V 3 bases and J 0 bases, with 6 bases left between them. The CDR3 consists of 14 residues. The CDR3 loop reads CASSLRDSNQPQHF. The CDR3 DNA follows: TGTGCCAGCAGTTTGAGAGATAGCAATCAGCCCCAGCATTTT.

This clonotype occurred many times. V usage is TRBV25-1 and J usage is TRBJ2-1; D is perhaps TRBD1 (6 bases). Germline CDR1 is MGHDK and CDR2 is SYGVNS. There are 12 residues in the CDR3. Trimming pared 7 bases from V and 9 bases from J, leaving 13 bases between. This CDR3 reads CASKEGGLEQFF. The CDR3 DNA follows: TGTGCCAGCAAGGAAGGGGGTCTTGAGCAGTTCTTC.

This chain links TRBV6-1 with TRBJ2-7; tentatively, D is TRBD2 (5 bases). The germline V gene has CDR1 MNHNS and CDR2 SASEGT. Trimming shortened V by 7 bases and J by 1 base, and 14 bases separated the two germline ends. This CDR3 region has 14 residues. The DNA of the CDR3 is TGTGCCAGCACCCACACGGGAAATTCCTACGAGCAGTACTTC. Amino acids: CASTHTGNSYEQYF.

This clonotype was seen ten or more times. The chain links TRBV7-3 to TRBJ2-5; 9 bases fit TRBD2. This CDR3 region has 16 residues. Trimming at V came to 2 bases and at J to 6 bases, leaving 10 bases not matched to a gene. Germline V gene sequence: CDR1 SGHTA, CDR2 FQGTGA. CDR3 protein: CASSLGAGGIVKTQYF. Here the CDR3 DNA reads TGTGCCAGCAGCTTAGGGGCGGGAGGGATTGTAAAGACCCAGTACTTC.

This clonotype has only one observation. This chain links TRBV24-1 with TRBJ2-1, with D unresolved. The CDR3 is made up of 15 amino acids. The ends were cut back, 3 bases at V and 7 bases at J, with 15 bases in the middle. From germline, CDR1 is KGHDR and CDR2 SFDVKD. The CDR3 DNA sequence: TGTGCCACCAGTGATGGACGCCGGGCCTCAAATGAGCAGTTCTTC. This translates into CATSDGRRASNEQFF.

A few counts support this clonotype. The rearrangement links TRBV20-1 to TRBJ1-2; no reliable D call. The CDR3 contains 11 residues. Germline-derived CDR1 and CDR2 are DFQATT and SNEGSKA (reference sequence). V lost 7 bases to trimming and J lost 1 base, with 7 bases between them. CDR3 nucleotides: TGCAGTGTCATGGTTAACTATGGCTACACCTTC. Protein: CSVMVNYGYTF.

On this clonotype: At one end, the junction sequence differs from germline, possibly due to a read error. This chain connects TRBV2 to TRBJ1-2, with D unclear. The germline gives CDR1 SNHLY, CDR2 FYNNEI. CDR3 length: 13 amino acids. CDR3 nucleotide sequence: TGTGCCAGTCGGGAACAGTTCGGCTATGGCTACGCCTTC. This sequence encodes CASREQFGYGYAF.

Concerning this clonotype: One junction end disagrees with the germline gene, perhaps due to a read error. The chain has TRBV9 and TRBJ1-6; D gene ambiguous. Germline V CDR1 and CDR2: SGDLS, YYNGEE. CDR3 length equals 16 residues. CDR3 in amino acids: CASSVGHSSYSSPLHF. The CDR3 bases are TGTGCCAGCAGCGTAGGGCACAGCTCCTATAGTTCACCCCTCCACTTT.

With regard to this clonotype: The conserved closing phenylalanine or tryptophan is absent in this CDR3, likely reflecting a read error. The chain is built from TRBV7-9 and TRBJ2-2; tentatively, D is TRBD1 (5 bases). Germline CDR1 reads SEHNR; CDR2 reads FQNEAQ (reference sequence). Deletions cut 2 bases from V and 2 bases from J, with 15 bases between. The CDR3 sequence is 17 residues long. CDR3 loop: CASSLSPKGSNTGELFS. The DNA for the CDR3 is TGTGCCAGCAGCTTATCCCCTAAGGGGTCAAACACCGGGGAGCTGTTTTCT.

This chain uses TRBV6-5 with TRBJ2-7; the D gene is possibly TRBD2 (5 bases). The CDR3 covers 13 residues. Germline V gene data show CDR1 as MNHEY and CDR2 as SVGAGI. Trimming removed 5 bases from V and 10 bases from J, with 18 bases in between. The CDR3 spells CASSEVVRGEQYF. In DNA form, the CDR3 reads TGTGCCAGCAGTGAAGTAGTCCGGGGTGAACAGTACTTC.